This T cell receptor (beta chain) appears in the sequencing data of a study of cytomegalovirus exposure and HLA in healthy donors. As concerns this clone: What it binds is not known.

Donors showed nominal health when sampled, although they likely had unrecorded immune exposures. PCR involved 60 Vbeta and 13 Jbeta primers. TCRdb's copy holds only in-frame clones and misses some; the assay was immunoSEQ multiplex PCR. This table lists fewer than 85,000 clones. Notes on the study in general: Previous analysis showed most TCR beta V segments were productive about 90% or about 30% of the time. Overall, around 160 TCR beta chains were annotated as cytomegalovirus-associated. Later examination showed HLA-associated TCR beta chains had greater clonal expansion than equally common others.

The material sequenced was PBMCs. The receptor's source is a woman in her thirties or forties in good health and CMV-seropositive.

CDR3 region: CASKLTEPSYEQYF. CDR3 DNA sequence: TGTGCCAGCAAATTGACAGAACCCTCCTACGAGCAGTACTTC. V usage is TRBV2 and J usage is TRBJ2-5, with TRBD1 as a possible D gene (5 bases). TRBJ2-7 matches the DNA end more closely, so the J call is doubtful. This CDR3 spans 14 amino acids. CDR1 is SNHLY and CDR2 is FYNNEI in the germline V gene.